The 5 T cell receptor beta chains reported below all come from one sample, sequenced in a study of shared clonotypes between healthy human individuals. TCRdb's copy holds only in-frame clones and misses some; the assay was immunoSEQ multiplex PCR. The sample shows about 1,500,000 clones, approximately 97% of them seen only once. The sequencing sample was made of naive CD4+ T cells sorted from blood. Noted subset: CD45RA+ positively selected. The receptors stem from a young man in good health.

The V and J genes are TRBV11-2 and TRBJ2-1, with 9 bases that match TRBD2. In germline, CDR1 is SGHAT, CDR2 FQNNGV. Germline trimming cut 3 bases from V and 2 bases from J; bases unmatched to any gene: 2. The CDR3 is 15 residues long. CDR3 region: CASSLAGGTYNEQFF. The CDR3 coding sequence is TGTGCCAGCAGCTTGGCGGGAGGGACCTACAATGAGCAGTTCTTC.

V is TRBV7-2 and J is TRBJ2-7, with TRBD2 identical over 9 bases. Germline V gene sequence: CDR1 SGHTA, CDR2 FQGNSA. The CDR3 consists of 15 residues. V lost 4 bases, J lost 1 base, and 5 bases stayed unmatched. The CDR3 bases are TGTGCCAGCAGCTGGACTAGCGTCGATTCCTACGAGCAGTACTTC. Its protein product is CASSWTSVDSYEQYF.

The V call is TRBV6-5, the J call TRBJ2-3; D might be TRBD1 (6 bases). V was shortened by 0 bases and J by 2 bases, with 6 bases between the two germline ends. CDR1 and CDR2 (germline): MNHEY, SVGAGI. There are 14 residues in the CDR3. The CDR3: CASSYSGATDTQYF. Written as DNA, the CDR3 is TGTGCCAGCAGTTACTCGGGGGCCACAGATACGCAGTATTTT.

This chain links TRBV7-2 with TRBJ2-1, with D possibly TRBD1 on 6 matching bases. From germline, CDR1 is SGHTA and CDR2 FQGNSA. The V and J ends lost 5 bases and 4 bases respectively, with 12 bases between them. This CDR3 has 14 residues. Here the CDR3 reads CASSRAQGYNEQFF. Written as DNA, the CDR3 is TGTGCCAGCAGCCGCGCCCAGGGGTACAATGAGCAGTTCTTC.

The rearrangement links TRBV30 to TRBJ2-7; maybe TRBD2 (6 bases). The CDR3 has 15 residues. Deletions cut 1 base from V and 3 bases from J, with 16 bases between. Germline V gene lookup returns CDR1 GTSNPN and CDR2 SVGIG (reference sequence). The CDR3 spells CAWSAGPGGNYEQYF. The CDR3 DNA is TGTGCCTGGAGTGCGGGGCCCGGAGGGAACTACGAGCAGTACTTC.